The entry that follows covers one TCR beta chain sequence. Trimming shortened V by 4 bases and J by 3 bases, and 13 bases separated the two germline ends. CDR1 is SGHRS and CDR2 is YFSETQ in the germline V gene. This CDR3 has 14 amino acids. This entry belongs to a study of T cell responses to AZD1222 COVID-19 vaccine. Study summary: Second-dose schedules of about 4 or about 12 weeks were combined.

The data were produced by immunoSEQ multiplex PCR, yet TCRdb's version contains in-frame clones alone and is incomplete. This sample has about 110,000 clones, with 87% found just once. Sequencing used peripheral blood, obtained on day 0 of AZD1222 vaccination. This clonotype originated in an adult in good health. The chain couples TRBV5-1 to TRBJ1-2; D is perhaps TRBD1 (6 bases). The CDR3 region has the DNA TGCGCCAGCAGCGAGAATCAGGGGTACTATGGCTACACCTTC. It codes for CASSENQGYYGYTF.